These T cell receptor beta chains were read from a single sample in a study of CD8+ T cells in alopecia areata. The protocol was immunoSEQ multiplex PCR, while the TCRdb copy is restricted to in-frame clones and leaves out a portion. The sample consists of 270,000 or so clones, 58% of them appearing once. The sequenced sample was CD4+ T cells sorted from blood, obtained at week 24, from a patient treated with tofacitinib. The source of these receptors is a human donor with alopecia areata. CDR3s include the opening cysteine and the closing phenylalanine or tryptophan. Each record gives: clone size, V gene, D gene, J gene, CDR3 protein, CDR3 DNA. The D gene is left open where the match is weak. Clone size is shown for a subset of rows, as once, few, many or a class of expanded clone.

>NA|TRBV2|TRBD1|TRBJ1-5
CASSETRDRAIQHF
TGTGCCAGCAGTGAAACCCGGGACAGGGCGATCCAGCATTTT
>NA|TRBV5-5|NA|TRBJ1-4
CASSLGGSAEKLFF
TGTGCCAGCAGCTTGGGGGGATCGGCGGAAAAACTGTTTTTT
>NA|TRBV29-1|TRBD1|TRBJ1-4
CSVRTGGDEKLFF
TGCAGCGTTCGGACAGGGGGGGATGAAAAACTGTTTTTT
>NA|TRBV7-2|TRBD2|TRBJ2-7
CASSLAGGTYEQYF
TGTGCCAGCAGCCTAGCGGGCGGTACCTACGAGCAGTACTTC
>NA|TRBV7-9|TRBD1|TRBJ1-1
CASSSQGAGNTEAFF
TGTGCCAGCAGCTCACAGGGGGCGGGGAACACTGAAGCTTTCTTT
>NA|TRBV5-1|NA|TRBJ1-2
CASSLAPPNYGYTF
TGCGCCAGCAGCTTGGCTCCCCCAAACTATGGCTACACCTTC
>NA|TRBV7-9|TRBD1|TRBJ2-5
CASSFSGTGPEETQYF
TGTGCCAGCAGCTTCTCCGGGACAGGGCCCGAAGAGACCCAGTACTTC
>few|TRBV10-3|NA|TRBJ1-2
CAISENYYGYTF
TGTGCCATCAGTGAGAATTACTATGGCTACACCTTC
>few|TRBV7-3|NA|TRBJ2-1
CASSFVGYNEQFF
TGTGCCAGCAGCTTTGTAGGGTACAATGAGCAGTTCTTC
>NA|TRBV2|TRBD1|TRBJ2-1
CAATPDRNNEQFF
TGTGCCGCTACACCGGACAGGAACAATGAGCAGTTCTTC
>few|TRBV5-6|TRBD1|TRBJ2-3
CASSFQGARIDTQYF
TGTGCCAGCAGCTTCCAGGGGGCGCGGATAGATACGCAGTATTTT
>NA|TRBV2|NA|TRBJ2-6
CASSEWRGAANVLTF
TGTGCCAGCAGTGAGTGGAGGGGAGCGGCCAACGTCCTGACTTTC
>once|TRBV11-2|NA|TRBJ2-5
CASSLGGTQETQYF
TGTGCCAGCAGCCTGGGGGGCACCCAAGAGACCCAGTACTTC
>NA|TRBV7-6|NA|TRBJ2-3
CASSFKEGTDTQYF
TGTGCCAGCAGCTTTAAAGAGGGCACAGATACGCAGTATTTT
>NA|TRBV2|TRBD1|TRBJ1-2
CATQLGQGGGYTF
TGTGCCACTCAACTCGGACAGGGAGGAGGCTACACCTTC
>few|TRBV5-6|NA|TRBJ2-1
CASSFLGLTGNEQFF
TGTGCCAGCAGCTTTTTGGGACTCACGGGCAATGAGCAGTTCTTC
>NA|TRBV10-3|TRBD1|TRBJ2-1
CAISESSPQDRALF
TGTGCCATCAGTGAGTCGAGTCCCCAGGACAGGGCCCTCTTC
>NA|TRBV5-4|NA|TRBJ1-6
CASSLWADNSPLHF
TGTGCCAGCAGCTTGTGGGCAGATAATTCACCCCTCCACTTT
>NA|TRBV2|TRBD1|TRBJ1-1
CASSSDRGRTEAFF
TGTGCCAGCAGTTCGGACAGGGGTCGGACTGAAGCTTTCTTT
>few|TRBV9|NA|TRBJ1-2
CASSPRNARDGYTF
TGTGCCAGCAGCCCCCGTAACGCGAGGGATGGCTACACCTTC
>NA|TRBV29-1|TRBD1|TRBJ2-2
CSVEPGRGRGTGELFF
TGCAGCGTTGAACCGGGCAGGGGGCGCGGGACCGGGGAGCTGTTTTTT
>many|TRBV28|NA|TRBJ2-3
CASSFSGEDTQYF
TGTGCCAGCAGTTTCTCCGGGGAGGATACGCAGTATTTT
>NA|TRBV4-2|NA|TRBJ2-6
CASSRTGANVLTF
TGTGCCAGCAGCCGGACTGGGGCCAACGTCCTGACTTTC
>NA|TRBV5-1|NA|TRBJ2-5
CASSLGAGYRGRQETQYF
TGCGCCAGCAGCTTGGGTGCGGGCTACCGGGGCCGCCAAGAGACCCAGTACTTC
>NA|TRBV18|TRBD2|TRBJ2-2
CASSPRTSSPGELFF
TGTGCCAGCTCACCAAGGACTAGCTCTCCCGGGGAGCTGTTTTTT
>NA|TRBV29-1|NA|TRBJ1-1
CSVEGKVGDTEAFF
TGCAGCGTTGAGGGCAAAGTGGGTGACACTGAAGCTTTCTTT
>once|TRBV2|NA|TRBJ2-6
CASSERTLSGANVLTF
TGTGCCAGCAGTGAAAGGACCCTCTCTGGGGCCAACGTCCTGACTTTC
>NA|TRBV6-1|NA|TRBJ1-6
CASSERSPGTYNSPLHF
TGTGCCAGCAGTGAAAGGTCGCCGGGGACCTATAATTCACCCCTCCACTTT
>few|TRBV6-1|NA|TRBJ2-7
CASSLDIGYEQYF
TGTGCCAGCTCGTTGGACATCGGCTACGAGCAGTACTTC
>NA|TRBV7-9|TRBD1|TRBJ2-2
CASSLRDRDTGELFF
TGTGCCAGCAGCTTAAGGGACAGGGACACCGGGGAGCTGTTTTTT
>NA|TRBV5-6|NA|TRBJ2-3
CASSFDLSTDTQYF
TGTGCCAGCAGCTTCGACTTGAGCACAGATACGCAGTATTTT
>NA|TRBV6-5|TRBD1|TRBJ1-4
CASRGTGWSAEKLFF
TGTGCCAGCCGAGGGACAGGGTGGAGTGCGGAAAAACTGTTTTTT
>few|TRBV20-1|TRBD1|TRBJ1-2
CSARSTGVF
TGCAGTGCTAGATCCACAGGGGTTTTT
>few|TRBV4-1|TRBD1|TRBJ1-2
CASSLGQGTNYGYTF
TGCGCCAGCAGCCTTGGACAGGGCACAAACTATGGCTACACCTTC
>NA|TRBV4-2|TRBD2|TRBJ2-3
CASSQGLAGGRGPDTQYF
TGTGCCAGCAGCCAGGGACTAGCGGGGGGGCGCGGCCCAGATACGCAGTATTTT
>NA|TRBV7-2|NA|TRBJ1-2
CASSHSSSGYTF
TGTGCCAGCAGCCACTCGTCAAGCGGCTACACCTTC
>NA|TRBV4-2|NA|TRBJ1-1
CASSHGIGQIPTEAFF
TGTGCCAGCAGCCATGGAATAGGGCAGATACCGACTGAAGCTTTCTTT
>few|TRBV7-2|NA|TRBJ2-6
CASSLQGPGANVLTF
TGTGCCAGCAGCCTTCAGGGCCCTGGGGCCAACGTCCTGACTTTC
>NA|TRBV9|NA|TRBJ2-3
CASSVSLSSTDTQYF
TGTGCCAGCAGCGTTAGTTTATCTAGCACAGATACGCAGTATTTT
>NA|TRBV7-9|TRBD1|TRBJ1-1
CASSSGRDRGAEAFF
TGTGCCAGCAGCTCCGGTAGGGACAGGGGAGCTGAAGCTTTCTTT
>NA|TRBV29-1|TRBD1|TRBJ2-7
CSVKKVLAGGPYEQYF
TGCAGCGTCAAGAAGGTCTTGGCAGGGGGCCCCTACGAGCAGTACTTC
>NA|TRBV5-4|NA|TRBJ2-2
CASSFGGTGELFF
TGTGCCAGCAGCTTTGGGGGTACCGGGGAGCTGTTTTTT
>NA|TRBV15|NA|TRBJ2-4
CATSRPGRIQYF
TGTGCCACCAGCAGACCGGGACGGATTCAGTACTTC
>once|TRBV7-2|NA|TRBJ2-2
CASSRGGPGELFF
TGTGCCAGCAGCCGTGGCGGGCCCGGGGAGCTGTTTTTT
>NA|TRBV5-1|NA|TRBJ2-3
CASTLKDTQYF
TGCGCCAGCACCTTGAAGGATACGCAGTATTTT
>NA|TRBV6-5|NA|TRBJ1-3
CASRRDTDSGNTIYF
TGTGCCTCCCGCCGGGACACTGACTCTGGAAACACCATATATTTT
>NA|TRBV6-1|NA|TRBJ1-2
CASSFGYGYTF
TGTGCCAGCAGCTTTGGCTATGGCTACACCTTC